Below, 14 T cell receptor beta chains from the same sample are listed, as sequenced in a study of blood T cell repertoires in COVID-19. This table comes from immunoSEQ multiplex PCR, and its TCRdb copy is limited to in-frame clones, with some not included. The sample carries about 210,000 clones, around 84% recorded once. Input material: PBMCs or T cells enriched from blood (not recorded which). Receptors originate from a man in his forties who had recovered from COVID-19.

The chain is built from TRBV15 and TRBJ2-2; TRBD1 is a possible D gene (6 bases). The germline V and J ends were trimmed by 4 bases and 4 bases, with 13 bases remaining between them. The CDR3 totals 15 residues. Germline CDR1 is LNHNV and CDR2 is YYDKDF (reference sequence). CDR3 in DNA: TGTGCCACCAGCATGGACAGCGTCCTCACCGGGGAGCTGTTTTTT. It codes for CATSMDSVLTGELFF.

The V and J genes are TRBV5-4 and TRBJ2-2, with 9 bases aligning to TRBD2. J was trimmed by 4 bases and V by 2 bases; bases with no gene match: 3. This CDR3 has 15 amino acids. The V gene's germline CDR1 is SGHNT and CDR2 YYREEE (reference sequence). The CDR3 coding sequence is TGTGCCAGCAGCTTAGGACTAGCGAGCACCGGGGAGCTGTTTTTT. It encodes CASSLGLASTGELFF.

The V call is TRBV18, the J call TRBJ1-6; 10 bases match TRBD1. There are 15 residues in the CDR3. Germline CDR1 reads KGHSH; CDR2 reads LQKENI. J lost 9 bases, V lost 0 bases, and 2 bases had no gene match. The CDR3 DNA sequence: TGTGCCAGCTCACCACCCCGGGACAGGGGTTCACCCCTCCACTTT. It encodes CASSPPRDRGSPLHF.

The V call is TRBV7-9, the J call TRBJ1-6, with 8 bases fitting TRBD1. Germline V gene lookup returns CDR1 SEHNR and CDR2 FQNEAQ (reference sequence). This CDR3 is built from 14 residues. After removal of 5 bases from V and 6 bases from J, the junction contained 3 bases not matched to a gene. CDR3 protein: CASSRDRFNSPLHF. In DNA form, the CDR3 reads TGTGCCAGCAGCCGGGACAGGTTTAATTCACCCCTCCACTTT. The variable domain in full, completed from reference TRBV7-9 and TRBJ1-6, reads DTGVSQNPRHKITKRGQNVTFRCDPISEHNRLYWYRQTLGQGPEFLTYFQNEAQLEKSRLLSDRFSAERPKGSFSTLEIQRTEQGDSAMYLCASSRDRFNSPLHFGNGTRLTVT.

This clone appeared a few times. The chain uses TRBV7-2 and TRBJ2-7; no definite D call. This CDR3 has 16 residues. CDR1 is SGHTA and CDR2 is FQGNSA in the germline V gene. V was shortened by 2 bases and J by 6 bases, with 20 bases between the two germline ends. The CDR3 DNA follows: TGTGCCAGCAGCTTATCCCCCCGCGGAACTTTCGGCGAGCAGTACTTC. Protein sequence: CASSLSPRGTFGEQYF. The full variable domain, with the rest looked up from reference TRBV7-2 and TRBJ2-7, is GAGVSQSPSNKVTEKGKDVELRCDPISGHTALYWYRQSLGQGLEFLIYFQGNSAPDKSGLPSDRFSAERTGGSVSTLTIQRTQQEDSAVYLCASSLSPRGTFGEQYFGPGTRLTVT.

This clone was seen a handful of times. The V and J genes are TRBV3-1 (or the pseudogene TRBV3-2) and TRBJ2-7, with 7 nucleotides matching TRBD1. Germline V gives CDR1 LGHDT, CDR2 YNNKEL (reference sequence). The CDR3 spans 12 residues. The ends lost 1 base at V and 11 bases at J; junction bases unmatched: 5. The chain's CDR3 is CASSQGDRAKYF. For the CDR3, the DNA is TGTGCCAGCAGCCAAGGTGACAGGGCGAAGTACTTC.

The chain couples TRBV24-1 to TRBJ1-1, with 8 bases that match TRBD1. CDR1 and CDR2 from the germline V gene are KGHDR and SFDVKD. J lost 4 bases, V lost 0 bases, and 9 bases had no gene match. This CDR3 spans 17 amino acids. CDR3 nucleotide sequence: TGTGCCACCAGTGATTTGAGGACAGGGAGGGTATTCACTGAAGCTTTCTTT. Amino acid sequence: CATSDLRTGRVFTEAFF.

The V gene is TRBV24-1, the J gene TRBJ2-2, with 9 bases matching TRBD2. CDR3 length: 16 amino acids. Germline CDR1 reads KGHDR; CDR2 reads SFDVKD. V shed 4 bases, J shed 4 bases, and the junction held 6 bases outside the gene matches. The CDR3 coding sequence is TGTGCCACCAGTGAGGCTCTAGCGGGGATCACCGGGGAGCTGTTTTTT. Translated: CATSEALAGITGELFF.

J is TRBJ1-6 and V is TRBV5-4, with 10 bases fitting TRBD1. The germline V gene encodes CDR1 SGHNT and CDR2 YYREEE (reference sequence). This CDR3 is 16 amino acids long. V lost 2 bases to trimming and J lost 5 bases; unmatched junction nucleotides: 4. In DNA form, the CDR3 reads TGTGCCAGCAGCTTAAAAGGGACAGGGGATAATTCACCCCTCCACTTT. Protein: CASSLKGTGDNSPLHF.

This rearrangement joins TRBV29-1 to TRBJ1-5, with a tentative D call TRBD1 (5 bases). V lost 2 bases, J lost 4 bases, and 9 bases lay in between. The CDR3 spans 13 residues. Germline V gene sequence: CDR1 SQVTM, CDR2 ANQGSEA. DNA of the CDR3: TGCAGCGTTGAATTCGGGGGGAATCAGCCCCAGCATTTT. This sequence encodes CSVEFGGNQPQHF.

This clone was recorded only once. CDR3 nucleotide sequence: TGTGCCAGCAGGTCGGCAGGGCTCAGCTCCTACAATGAGCAGTTCTTC. Its translation is CASRSAGLSSYNEQFF. The V gene is TRBV11-2, the J gene TRBJ2-1; tentatively, D is TRBD1 (5 bases). The CDR3 covers 16 residues. Germline V CDR1 and CDR2: SGHAT, FQNNGV. The V end lost 6 bases, the J end lost 0 bases, and 15 bases lay between the germline ends.

The rearrangement uses TRBV5-1 and TRBJ2-5; 8 nucleotides match TRBD2. The V gene end was trimmed by 4 bases and the J gene end by 4 bases; junction bases not matched to a gene: 12. The CDR3 covers 16 residues. Germline V gene sequence: CDR1 SGHRS, CDR2 YFSETQ. The CDR3: CASSRSDSGKGETQYF. In nucleotides, the CDR3 is TGCGCCAGCAGCCGCTCGGATAGCGGGAAGGGAGAGACCCAGTACTTC.

This clone was recorded a few times. The CDR3 region is CASRTGLAGGSTYEQYF. The DNA of the CDR3 is TGCGCCAGCAGGACGGGACTAGCGGGAGGGAGTACCTACGAGCAGTACTTC. The chain joins TRBV5-1 to TRBJ2-7; 16 bases are a match to TRBD2. The CDR3 has 17 residues. The germline gives CDR1 SGHRS, CDR2 YFSETQ. With V trimmed by 5 bases and J by 2 bases, 7 bases remained unmatched.

The chain recombines TRBV4-3 with TRBJ2-1, with TRBD2 identical over 8 bases. Trimming cost V 4 bases and J 6 bases; bases outside gene matches: 8. Germline CDR1 reads LGHNA; CDR2 reads YSLEER. The CDR3 totals 15 residues. CDR3 residues: CASSPLGAGGNEQFF. The CDR3 DNA sequence: TGCGCCAGCAGCCCCTTGGGCGCGGGGGGCAATGAGCAGTTCTTC.